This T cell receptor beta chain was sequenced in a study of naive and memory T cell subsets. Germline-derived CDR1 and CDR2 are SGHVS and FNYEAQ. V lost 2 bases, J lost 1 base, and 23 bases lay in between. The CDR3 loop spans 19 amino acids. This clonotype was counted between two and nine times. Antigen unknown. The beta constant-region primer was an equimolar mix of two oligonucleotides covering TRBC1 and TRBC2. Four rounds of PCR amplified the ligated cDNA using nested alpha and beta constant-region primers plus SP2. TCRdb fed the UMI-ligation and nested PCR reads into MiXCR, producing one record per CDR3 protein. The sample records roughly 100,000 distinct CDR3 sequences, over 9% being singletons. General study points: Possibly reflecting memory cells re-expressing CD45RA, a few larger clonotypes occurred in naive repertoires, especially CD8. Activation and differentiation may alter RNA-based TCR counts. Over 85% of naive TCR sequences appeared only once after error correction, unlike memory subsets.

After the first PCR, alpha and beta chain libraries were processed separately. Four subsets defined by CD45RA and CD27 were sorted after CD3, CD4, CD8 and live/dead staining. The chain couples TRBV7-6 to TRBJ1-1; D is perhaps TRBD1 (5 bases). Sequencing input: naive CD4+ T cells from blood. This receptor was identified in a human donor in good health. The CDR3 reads CASSLRGGGSTTTNTEAFF. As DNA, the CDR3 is TGTGCCAGCAGCTTACGGGGGGGTGGATCGACTACAACGAACACTGAAGCTTTCTTT.